These T cell receptor beta chains were read from a single sample in a study of blood T cell repertoires in COVID-19. Produced via immunoSEQ multiplex PCR; TCRdb's table is partial and in-frame only. Among some 250,000 clones listed, 75% to 90% were seen once. Source material: peripheral blood. Receptors originate from a young man who had recovered from COVID-19. The CDR3 runs from the conserved cysteine through the conserved F or W. Fields, in order: J gene, V gene, D gene, CDR3 protein. The D gene is left open where the match is weak.

>TRBJ2-7|TRBV10-1|TRBD2
CASSVKSGGDVGQYF
>TRBJ2-1|TRBV11-3|TRBD2
CASSPRLAGGFHEQFF
>TRBJ1-2|TRBV6-2/TRBV6-3|TRBD1
CASSYSTGGANHYGYTF
>TRBJ2-2|TRBV9|TRBD2
CASSVMRGPYSGVNTGELFF
>TRBJ2-7|TRBV5-6|TRBD1
CASTHQPGQGSYEQYF
>TRBJ1-2|TRBV11-2|-
CASNPSGLGYYGYTF
>TRBJ2-2|TRBV5-5|-
CASSLARNTGELFF
>TRBJ2-3|TRBV6-5|TRBD1
CASRQPGQGADTQYF
>TRBJ1-1|TRBV28|-
CASIRQPEAFF
>TRBJ2-1|TRBV12-3/TRBV12-4|-
CASSQTQRFF
>TRBJ1-1|TRBV18|TRBD1
CASSPQGQGNTEAFF
>TRBJ2-7|TRBV27|-
CASRGRGNYEQYF
>TRBJ1-1|TRBV7-6|-
CASSVGQSTEAFF
>TRBJ2-3|TRBV2|-
CASRGVSTDTQYF
>TRBJ2-3|TRBV10-2|-
CASSGQGTTDTQYF
>TRBJ1-1|TRBV7-9|TRBD1
CASSLDGPPIDRVTEAFF
>TRBJ2-1|TRBV6-4|TRBD2
CASSTSGERNEQFF
>TRBJ2-7|TRBV13|TRBD1
CASSLGRTGQAEQYF